Below, one T cell receptor beta chain is given with its context. What it recognizes is unknown. The sample belongs to a study of persistence of HIV-infected CD4 T cells. The overall study: The sample holds CD4+ T cells responsive to CMV or HIV-1 Gag. Study-level findings and limits: CMV- and Gag-responding cells had lower TCRbeta richness than CD3/CD28-responding cells. Degenerate expanded CDR3beta sequences were enriched among CMV- and Gag-responding cells.

Sequencing used immunoSEQ version 4 in survey mode. Generated by immunoSEQ multiplex PCR, the TCRdb table keeps only in-frame clones and is missing some. There are about 40,000 clones in the sample; about 84% occur only once, and 14% lies in the top ten. Cells were stimulated with overlapping HIV-1 Gag 15-mer peptides. CD40L-negative CD69-negative CD45RO-high memory CD4+ T cells were sorted as populations depleted of antigen-responding cells. For at least 4 years, plasma HIV-1 RNA was undetectable (<50 copies/mL). With 0 bases removed from V and 4 bases from J, the gap between germline ends came to 12 bases. The V gene's germline CDR1 is LGHNA and CDR2 YSLEER. CDR3 length: 16 amino acids.

The sequence derives from an adult man with HIV who was CMV-seropositive. The specimen was CD4+ T cells sorted from PBMCs after approximately 18-hour stimulation, collected from a patient who received antiretroviral therapy. The rearrangement joins TRBV4-3 to TRBJ2-2; D is perhaps TRBD2 (5 bases). CDR3 nucleotide sequence: TGCGCCAGCAGCCAAGATCTCGGGGTGATCACCGGGGAGCTGTTTTTT. Translation: CASSQDLGVITGELFF.